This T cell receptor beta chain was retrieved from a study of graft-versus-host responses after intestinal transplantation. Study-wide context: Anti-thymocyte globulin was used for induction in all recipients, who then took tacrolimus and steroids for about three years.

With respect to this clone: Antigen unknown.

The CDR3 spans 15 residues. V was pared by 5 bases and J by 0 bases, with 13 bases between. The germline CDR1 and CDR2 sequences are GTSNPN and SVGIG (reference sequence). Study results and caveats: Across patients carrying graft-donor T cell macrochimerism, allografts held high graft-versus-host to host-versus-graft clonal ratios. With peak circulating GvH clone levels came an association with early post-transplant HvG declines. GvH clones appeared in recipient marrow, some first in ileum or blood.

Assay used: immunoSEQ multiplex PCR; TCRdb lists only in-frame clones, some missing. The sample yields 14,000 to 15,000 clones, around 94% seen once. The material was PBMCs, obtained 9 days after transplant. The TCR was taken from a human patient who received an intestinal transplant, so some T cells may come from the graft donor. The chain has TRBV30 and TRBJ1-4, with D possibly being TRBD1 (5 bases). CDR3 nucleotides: TGTGCCTGGGCCTTCGGGACCTCAACTAATGAAAAACTGTTTTTT. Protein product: CAWAFGTSTNEKLFF. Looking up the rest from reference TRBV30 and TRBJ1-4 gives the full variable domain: SQTIHQWPATLVQPVGSPLSLECTVEGTSNPNLYWYRQAAGRGLQLLFYSVGIGQISSEVPQNLSASRPQDRQFILSSKKLLLSDSGFYLCAWAFGTSTNEKLFFGSGTQLSVL.